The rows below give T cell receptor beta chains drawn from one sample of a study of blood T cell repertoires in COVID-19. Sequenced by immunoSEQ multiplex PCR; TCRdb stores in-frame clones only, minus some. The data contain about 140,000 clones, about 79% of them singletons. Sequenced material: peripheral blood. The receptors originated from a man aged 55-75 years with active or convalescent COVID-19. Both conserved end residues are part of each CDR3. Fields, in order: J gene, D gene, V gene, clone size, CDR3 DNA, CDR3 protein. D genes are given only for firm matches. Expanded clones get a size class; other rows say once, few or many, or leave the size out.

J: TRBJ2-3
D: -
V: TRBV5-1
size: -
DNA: TGCGCCAGCAGCTTGCGACAGTCTAGCACAGATACGCAGTATTTT
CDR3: CASSLRQSSTDTQYF

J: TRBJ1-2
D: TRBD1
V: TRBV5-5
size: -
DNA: TGTGCCAGCAGCTTGACAGGGGGCGCGGTCGGCTACACCTTC
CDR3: CASSLTGGAVGYTF

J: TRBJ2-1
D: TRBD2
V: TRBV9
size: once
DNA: TGTGCCAGCAGCGTTCGAGTCGGTAGCGGGAGGAGGCATGAGCAGTTCTTC
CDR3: CASSVRVGSGRRHEQFF

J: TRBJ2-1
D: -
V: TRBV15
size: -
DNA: TGTGCCACCAGCAGAGAGATTCAAGTGGGCCGCAATGAGCAGTTCTTC
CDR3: CATSREIQVGRNEQFF

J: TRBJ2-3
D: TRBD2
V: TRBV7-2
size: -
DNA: TGTGCCAGCAGCTTAGCGCCCCGTACTAGCGGGAGGACTGATACGCAGTATTTT
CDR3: CASSLAPRTSGRTDTQYF

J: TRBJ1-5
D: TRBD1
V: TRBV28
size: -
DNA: TGTGCCAGCACCCTAGGTCGCCAGGGGGCTCTTCAGCCCCAGCATTTT
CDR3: CASTLGRQGALQPQHF

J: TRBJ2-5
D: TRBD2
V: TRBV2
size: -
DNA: TGTGCCAGCAGTGGAGGGACTAGCGGGAGACGGACCCAGTACTTC
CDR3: CASSGGTSGRRTQYF

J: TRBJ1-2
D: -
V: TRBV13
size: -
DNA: TGTGCCAGCAGCTTTATCGGTCACTATGGCTACACCTTC
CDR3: CASSFIGHYGYTF

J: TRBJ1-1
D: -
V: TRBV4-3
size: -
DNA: TGCGCCAGCAGCCAAGATCTAGAGGGATGGGGCACTGAAGCTTTCTTT
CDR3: CASSQDLEGWGTEAFF

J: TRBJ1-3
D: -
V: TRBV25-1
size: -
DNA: TGTGCCAGCAGTGAAAGACAGTTCTCTGGAAACACCATATATTTT
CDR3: CASSERQFSGNTIYF

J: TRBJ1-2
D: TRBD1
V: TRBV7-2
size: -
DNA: TGTGCCAGCAGCTTTAACAAGGGGGCGCCTGGCTACACCTTC
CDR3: CASSFNKGAPGYTF

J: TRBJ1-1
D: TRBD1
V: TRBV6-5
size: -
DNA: TGTGCCAGTGACAGGACAGGGTTGAGCACTGAAGCTTTCTTT
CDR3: CASDRTGLSTEAFF

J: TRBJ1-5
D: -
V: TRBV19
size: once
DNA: TGTGCCAGTAGTAACCGAGAACAGCGGAGTCAGCCCCAGCATTTT
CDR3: CASSNREQRSQPQHF

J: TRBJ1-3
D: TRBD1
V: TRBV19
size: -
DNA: TGTGCCAGTAGTCTTCGGACAGGGGCCGGAAACACCATATATTTT
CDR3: CASSLRTGAGNTIYF

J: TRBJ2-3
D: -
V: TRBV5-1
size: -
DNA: TGCGCCAGCAGCTGGCTGGTCCGCCTAGGGGGAGATACGCAGTATTTT
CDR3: CASSWLVRLGGDTQYF

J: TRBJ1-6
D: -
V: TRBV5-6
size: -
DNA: TGTGCCAGCAGAGCCGCGTGGGCGGGCAATTCACCCCTCCACTTT
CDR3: CASRAAWAGNSPLHF

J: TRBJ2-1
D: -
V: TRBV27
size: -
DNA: TGTGCCAGCAGTTTAGGGTGGGGGGGCGGCTATGAGCAGTTCTTC
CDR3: CASSLGWGGGYEQFF

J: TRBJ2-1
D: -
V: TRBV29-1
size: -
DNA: TGCAGCGTTGAATTCGGGAGTGGAAGTACGGGGCAGTTCTTC
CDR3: CSVEFGSGSTGQFF

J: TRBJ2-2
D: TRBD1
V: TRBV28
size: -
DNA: TGTGCCAGCAGTTTAGTGAACAGGGGATATCCCGGGGAGCTGTTTTTT
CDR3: CASSLVNRGYPGELFF

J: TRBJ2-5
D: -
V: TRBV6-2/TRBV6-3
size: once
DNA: TGTGCCAGCAGCGAGGTAGCTCGAGAGACCCAGTACTTC
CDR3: CASSEVARETQYF

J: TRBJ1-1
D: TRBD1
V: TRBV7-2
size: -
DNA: TGTGCCAGCAGCTCCTATAGGACAGGGATTATCTCAGCTTTCTTT
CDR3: CASSSYRTGIISAFF

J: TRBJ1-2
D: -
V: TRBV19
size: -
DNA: TGTGCCAGTAGTAACGGACAGAATCGATATGGCTACACCTTC
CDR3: CASSNGQNRYGYTF

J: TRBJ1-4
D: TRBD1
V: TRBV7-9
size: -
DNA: TGTGCCAGCAGCCCGGGACAGTCTAATGAAAAACTGTTTTTT
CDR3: CASSPGQSNEKLFF

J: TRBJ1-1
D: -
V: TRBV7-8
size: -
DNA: TGTGCCAGCAGCCCTCTAAGACAGAGTATGAACACTGAAGCTTTCTTT
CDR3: CASSPLRQSMNTEAFF

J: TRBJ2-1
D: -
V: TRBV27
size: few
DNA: TGTGCCAGCGCTCTAGGGGGGGCGCGGAATGAGCAGTTCTTC
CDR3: CASALGGARNEQFF

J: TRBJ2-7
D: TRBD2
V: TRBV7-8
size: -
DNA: TGTGCCAGCAGCTTCCGTCGACTAGCGGACTACGAGCAGTACTTC
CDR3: CASSFRRLADYEQYF

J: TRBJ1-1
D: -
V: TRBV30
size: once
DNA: TGTGCCTGTGGACAGCCGAACACTGAAGCTTTCTTT
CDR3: CACGQPNTEAFF

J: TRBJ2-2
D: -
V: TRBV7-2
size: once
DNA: TGTGCCAGCGGACTTAACACCGGGGAGCTGTTTTTT
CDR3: CASGLNTGELFF

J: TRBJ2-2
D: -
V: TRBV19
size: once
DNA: TGTGCCAGTAGTAGCCAGGGGCCACTTCTCGGGGAGCTGTTTTTT
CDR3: CASSSQGPLLGELFF

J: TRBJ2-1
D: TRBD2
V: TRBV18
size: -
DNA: TGTGCCAGCTCAACACGGACTAGCGAGGGAAATGAGCAGTTCTTC
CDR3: CASSTRTSEGNEQFF

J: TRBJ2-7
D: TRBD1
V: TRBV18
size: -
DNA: TGTGCCAGCTCACCACCGGCTCAGGGGGCTGGGGAGCAGTACTTC
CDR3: CASSPPAQGAGEQYF

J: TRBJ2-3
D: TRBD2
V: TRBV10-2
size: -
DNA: TGCGCCAGCAGTAAAAAGATAGCGGGGGGGCCCGTAGATACGCAGTATTTT
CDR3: CASSKKIAGGPVDTQYF

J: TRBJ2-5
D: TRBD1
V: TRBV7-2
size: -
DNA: TGTGCCAGCAGCCGTGCCGGGACAGGCAACCAAGAGACCCAGTACTTC
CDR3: CASSRAGTGNQETQYF

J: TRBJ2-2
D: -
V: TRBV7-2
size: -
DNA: TGTGCCAGCAGCACTAGGGGGAGGGTCGGCGGGGAGCTGTTTTTT
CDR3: CASSTRGRVGGELFF

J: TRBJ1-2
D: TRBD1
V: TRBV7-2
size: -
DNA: TGTGCCAGCAGCCCCGGCGGTACAGGGGGCGCACATGGCTACACCTTC
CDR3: CASSPGGTGGAHGYTF

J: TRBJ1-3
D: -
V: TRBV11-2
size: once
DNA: TGTGCCAGCAGCCTCCTCGGGCGGGGGGGTTCTGGAAACACCATATATTTT
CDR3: CASSLLGRGGSGNTIYF

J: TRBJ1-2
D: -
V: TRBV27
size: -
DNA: TGTGCCAGCAGAGTTCCCGGGACACCATATGGCTACACCTTC
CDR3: CASRVPGTPYGYTF

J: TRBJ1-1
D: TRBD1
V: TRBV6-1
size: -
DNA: TGTGCCAGCAGTGAATGGACAGGGAGGACTGAAGCTTTCTTT
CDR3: CASSEWTGRTEAFF

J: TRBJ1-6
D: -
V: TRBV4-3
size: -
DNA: TGCGCCAGCAGCCAAGGGCAGTATAATTCACCCCTCCACTTT
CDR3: CASSQGQYNSPLHF

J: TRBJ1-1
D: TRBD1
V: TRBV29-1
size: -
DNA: TGCAGCGCTGCGACTTACACGGGGACAGGGCGTACTGAAGCTTTCTTT
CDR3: CSAATYTGTGRTEAFF

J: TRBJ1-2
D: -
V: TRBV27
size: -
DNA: TGTGCCAGCAGTCCCCGGCGGGGTGCCCCTGGCTACACCTTC
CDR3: CASSPRRGAPGYTF

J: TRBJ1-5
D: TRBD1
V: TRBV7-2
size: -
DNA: TGTGCCAGCAGCCCCACGACAGGGGTGAGGGGACAGCCCCAGCATTTT
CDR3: CASSPTTGVRGQPQHF

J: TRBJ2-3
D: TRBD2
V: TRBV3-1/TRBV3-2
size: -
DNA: TGTGCCAGCAGCCAAGATTGGCGGGGGAGCACAGATACGCAGTATTTT
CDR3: CASSQDWRGSTDTQYF

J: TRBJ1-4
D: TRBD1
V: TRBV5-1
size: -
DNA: TGCGCCACCAAATACTCGGGGACAGGGGATGAAAAACTGTTTTTT
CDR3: CATKYSGTGDEKLFF

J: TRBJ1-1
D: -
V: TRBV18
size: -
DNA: TGTGCCAGCTCACCTCTCTCTACCACTGAAGCTTTCTTT
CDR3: CASSPLSTTEAFF

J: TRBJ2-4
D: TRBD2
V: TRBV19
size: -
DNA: TGTGCCAGTAGTACACCCCGGGAAGGCGGGAGTGTTCCCAAAAACATTCAGTACTTC
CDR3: CASSTPREGGSVPKNIQYF

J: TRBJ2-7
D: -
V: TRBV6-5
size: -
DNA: TGTGCCAGCAGTTACTCGGTAGGGGATTCGGACGAGCAGTACTTC
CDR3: CASSYSVGDSDEQYF

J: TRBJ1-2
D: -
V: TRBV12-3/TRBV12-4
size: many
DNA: TGTGCCAGCAGACAAGGACAGAACTATGGCTACACCTTC
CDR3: CASRQGQNYGYTF

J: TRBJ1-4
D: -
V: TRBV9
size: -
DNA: TGTGCCAGCAGCGCTGGACTCATAGGCGGAGAAAAACTGTTTTTT
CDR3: CASSAGLIGGEKLFF

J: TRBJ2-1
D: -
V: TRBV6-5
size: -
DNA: TGTGCCAGCAGTTACTCCGGTGATAACAATGAGCAGTTCTTC
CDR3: CASSYSGDNNEQFF

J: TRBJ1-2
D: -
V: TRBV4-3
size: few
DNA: TGCGCCAGCAGCCAAGATGTGGCGCGGCCGGGGGCTAACTATGGCTACACCTTC
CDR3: CASSQDVARPGANYGYTF

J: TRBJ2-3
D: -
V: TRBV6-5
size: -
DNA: TGTGCCAGCAGTATTAGAGATACGCAGTATTTT
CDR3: CASSIRDTQYF